This passage covers 27 T cell receptor beta chains from one sample sequenced in a study of blood T cell repertoires in COVID-19. Only in-frame clones appear in the TCRdb table, and some are missing; sequencing was by immunoSEQ multiplex PCR. Altogether 40,000 to 50,000 clones are present, about 88% being singletons, with the ten largest covering around 20%. What was sequenced was peripheral blood. Receptor source: a man aged 70 or older with active COVID-19.

Turning to this clone: Other DNA sequences of this sample code for an identical CDR3. The CDR3 sequence: CASSLGTGDNQPQHF. As DNA, the CDR3 is TGTGCCAGCAGCCTCGGGACAGGGGACAATCAGCCCCAGCATTTT. The genes are TRBV7-8 and TRBJ1-5, with TRBD1 matching over 10 bases. This CDR3 contains 15 residues. V gave up 5 bases and J gave up 3 bases; unmatched junction bases: 4. The germline V gene has CDR1 SGHVS and CDR2 FQNEAQ.

The rearrangement links TRBV5-1 to TRBJ2-1; 12 bases line up with TRBD2. V was clipped by 4 bases and J by 7 bases; unmatched bases: 9. Per the germline V gene, CDR1 is SGHRS and CDR2 is YFSETQ. The CDR3 contains 16 residues. The CDR3 sequence is CASSTVLAGGPNEQFF. DNA for the CDR3: TGCGCCAGCAGCACCGTCCTAGCGGGAGGGCCTAATGAGCAGTTCTTC.

This clone was recorded once. V is TRBV21-1 and J is TRBJ2-1; TRBD2, the table's D call, was not compared with the DNA. TRBV21-1 is classified as a pseudogene. The CDR3 is made up of 14 amino acids. The CDR3 nucleotides are TGTGCCAGCAGCCTGGGGGGCTCCTACAATGAGCAGTTCTTC. It is translated as CASSLGGSYNEQFF.

J is TRBJ2-7 and V is TRBV27; 7 bases agree with TRBD2. This CDR3 contains 13 residues. The junction had 2 bases not matched to a gene; V was cut back by 3 bases and J by 3 bases. Looked up from germline, CDR1 is MNHEY and CDR2 is SMNVEV (reference sequence). The CDR3 coding sequence is TGTGCCAGCAGTTTGGCGGGGGACTACGAGCAGTACTTC. Translation: CASSLAGDYEQYF.

The chain employs TRBV11-2 and TRBJ2-1; 9 bases are shared with TRBD2. CDR1 is SGHAT and CDR2 is FQNNGV in the germline V gene. V lost 5 bases and J lost 2; bases outside the gene matches: 4. The CDR3 has 15 residues. CDR3 sequence reads: CASSHQRGAYNEQFF. CDR3 DNA sequence: TGTGCCAGCAGCCACCAGCGGGGGGCCTACAATGAGCAGTTCTTC. Full variable domain (remainder filled in from reference TRBV11-2 and TRBJ2-1): EAGVAQSPRYKIIEKRQSVAFWCNPISGHATLYWYQQILGQGPKLLIQFQNNGVVDDSQLPKDRFSAERLKGVDSTLKIQPAKLEDSAVYLCASSHQRGAYNEQFFGPGTRLTVL.

The genes are TRBV27 and TRBJ1-2, with TRBD1 as a possible D gene (6 bases). Germline CDR1 and CDR2: MNHEY and SMNVEV (reference sequence). CDR3 length: 14 residues. Deletions cut 5 bases from V and 8 bases from J, with 18 bases between. The CDR3 nucleotides read TGTGCCAGCAGTCCTTCAGGGGCACCTAGGGGCTACACCTTC. Translation gives CASSPSGAPRGYTF.

V and J are TRBV4-2 and TRBJ1-2, with D unclear. Trimming removed 0 bases at V and 7 bases at J, with 18 bases between. The CDR3 runs 16 residues. Looked up from germline, CDR1 is LGHNA and CDR2 is YNFKEQ. The CDR3 sequence is CASSQDRGLSEGGYTF. The DNA for the CDR3 is TGTGCCAGCAGCCAAGATCGCGGCTTGTCAGAAGGTGGCTACACCTTC.

V usage is TRBV4-3 and J usage is TRBJ2-1; possibly TRBD1 for D (5 bases). Trimming pared 1 base from V and 10 bases from J, leaving 23 bases between. CDR1 and CDR2 (germline): LGHNA, YSLEER. The CDR3 has 17 amino acids. CDR3 sequence: CASSQVFGRTNVGEQFF. DNA of the CDR3: TGCGCCAGCAGCCAAGTCTTCGGAAGGACAAACGTGGGGGAGCAGTTCTTC.

V usage is TRBV4-2 and J usage is TRBJ2-1; 9 bases match TRBD1. The J segment lost 1 base and the V segment lost 3 bases, leaving 7 bases of the junction unmatched. Germline CDR1 is LGHNA and CDR2 is YNFKEQ. The CDR3 spans 17 residues. CDR3 bases: TGTGCCAGCAGCCAGGTTGGGACAGGGAGTTCCTACAATGAGCAGTTCTTC. Translating it yields CASSQVGTGSSYNEQFF.

This rearrangement joins TRBV29-1 to TRBJ2-7; 11 bases are shared with TRBD1. CDR1 is SQVTM, CDR2 ANQGSEA, per germline. CDR3 size: 13 residues. The ends lost 7 bases at V and 2 bases at J; junction bases unmatched: 4. CDR3 DNA sequence: TGCAGCGCCGCGGACAGGGGGCCCTACGAGCAGTACTTC. Translating gives CSAADRGPYEQYF.

The chain uses TRBV18 and TRBJ2-1, with no clear D. CDR3 length: 14 amino acids. The V gene lost 6 bases and the J gene lost 9 bases, with 18 bases spanning the gap. Per the germline V gene, CDR1 is KGHSH and CDR2 is LQKENI. Here the CDR3 reads CASSLGGSRVEQFF. The CDR3, as DNA: TGTGCCAGCTCCCTAGGCGGCTCTCGGGTTGAGCAGTTCTTC.

Worth noting for this clone: The sample has other DNA sequences that encode this CDR3 too. The chain's CDR3 is CASSSGSDTQYF. The CDR3 coding sequence is TGTGCCAGTAGTAGCGGGAGCGATACGCAGTATTTT. The V gene is TRBV19, the J gene TRBJ2-3; 7 nucleotides line up with TRBD2. J gave up 6 bases and V 4 bases, and 1 base lay outside the gene matches. Looked up from germline, CDR1 is LNHDA and CDR2 is SQIVND (reference sequence). This CDR3 has 12 residues. Full variable domain (outside the CDR3, taken from reference TRBV19 and TRBJ2-3): DGGITQSPKYLFRKEGQNVTLSCEQNLNHDAMYWYRQDPGQGLRLIYYSQIVNDFQKGDIAEGYSVSREKKESFPLTVTSAQKNPTAFYLCASSSGSDTQYFGPGTRLTVL.

The chain combines TRBV3-1 (or the pseudogene TRBV3-2) with TRBJ1-2; D remains ambiguous. Trimming took 7 bases from V and 4 from J, leaving 16 bases between them. This CDR3 region has 14 residues. Germline V lookup: CDR1 LGHDT, CDR2 YNNKEL (reference sequence). The CDR3 loop reads CASTLSGGLYGYTF. The CDR3 region has the DNA TGTGCCAGCACCCTCTCCGGAGGGCTCTATGGCTACACCTTC.

This clone appeared a few times. The V gene is TRBV7-8, the J gene TRBJ1-5; D perhaps matches TRBD1 (6 bases). V shed 8 bases and J shed 7 bases, with 12 bases lying between them. The CDR3 sequence is 12 residues long. Germline CDR1 and CDR2: SGHVS and FQNEAQ. CDR3 sequence (DNA): TGTGCCAGCTCTGGGACAATCCAGCCCCAGCATTTT. Amino acids: CASSGTIQPQHF.

V and J are TRBV13 and TRBJ1-1; TRBD1 matches 9 bases. The germline gives CDR1 PRHDT, CDR2 FYEKMQ (reference sequence). J gave up 1 base and V 5 bases, and 5 bases lay outside the gene matches. This CDR3 comprises 15 residues. The DNA of the CDR3 is TGTGCCAGCAGCAGACGGACAGGGGCGAACACTGAAGCTTTCTTT. This translates into CASSRRTGANTEAFF.

The rearrangement joins TRBV4-1 to TRBJ1-1; D unclear. Germline V gene data show CDR1 as MGHRA and CDR2 as YSYEKL. This CDR3 is 14 amino acids long. Trimming cost V 1 base and J 0 bases, with 6 bases left between them. The CDR3 DNA reads TGCGCCAGCAGCCAAGGACTTCTGAACACTGAAGCTTTCTTT. Amino acids: CASSQGLLNTEAFF.

In its sample, this clone was seen a few times. V gene TRBV5-3 combines with J gene TRBJ1-1; TRBD1 aligns across 7 bases. TRBV5-3 is an ORF for which the function is uncertain. The CDR3 spans 14 residues. The V and J ends lost 7 bases and 6 bases, in that order; junction bases with no gene match: 12. CDR3 nucleotides: TGTGCCAGAGAGAGTCTACAGGGGATGTCTGAAGCTTTCTTT. Protein product: CARESLQGMSEAFF.

CDR3 loop: CASSLLTSNQPQHF. In DNA form, the CDR3 reads TGTGCCAGCAGTTTACTAACTAGCAATCAGCCCCAGCATTTT. The chain recombines TRBV28 with TRBJ1-5, with unresolved D. V was cut by 2 bases and J by 0 bases, with 5 bases left in between. Germline values: CDR1 MDHEN, CDR2 SYDVKM. CDR3 length: 14 amino acids.

This chain uses TRBV4-1 with TRBJ2-7; 8 positions agree with TRBD2. Germline V gene data show CDR1 as MGHRA and CDR2 as YSYEKL. The CDR3 totals 16 residues. V was clipped by 0 bases and J by 0 bases; unmatched bases: 4. The CDR3 spells CASSQEWSGSSYEQYF. The CDR3 nucleotides read TGCGCCAGCAGCCAAGAGTGGAGCGGGAGCTCCTACGAGCAGTACTTC.

This sequence joins TRBV6-2 or TRBV6-3 and TRBJ2-4, with 7 bases lining up with TRBD2. The CDR3 spans 17 residues. V dropped 2 bases and J dropped 4; count of bases not matched to a gene: 11. Germline V gives CDR1 MNHEY, CDR2 SVGEGT. CDR3 amino acids: CASSYPPREAPKNIQYF. CDR3 coding DNA: TGTGCCAGCAGTTACCCCCCCCGGGAGGCTCCGAAAAACATTCAGTACTTC.

The rearrangement uses TRBV7-2 and TRBJ2-2; 8 bases match TRBD2. Germline loops: CDR1 SGHTA, CDR2 FQGNSA. V lost 5 bases, J lost 5 bases, and 10 bases stayed unmatched. This CDR3 is 16 amino acids long. DNA of the CDR3: TGTGCCAGCAGCGACTATAGCGGGATTAGAACCGGGGAGCTGTTTTTT. Translating gives CASSDYSGIRTGELFF.

The chain combines TRBV9 with TRBJ2-2, with D perhaps matching TRBD1 (5 bases). V lost 3 bases and J lost 4, with 10 bases in between. There are 14 residues in the CDR3. CDR1 SGDLS and CDR2 YYNGEE come from the germline V gene. CDR3 DNA sequence: TGTGCCAGCAGCGCGGCAGGGTCCACCGGGGAGCTGTTTTTT. It yields the protein CASSAAGSTGELFF.

In its sample, this clone was seen once. The gene calls are TRBV25-1 and TRBJ2-1; D perhaps matches TRBD2 (5 bases). The CDR3 covers 13 residues. Germline V lookup: CDR1 MGHDK, CDR2 SYGVNS. V lost 8 bases, J lost 8 bases, and 16 bases lay in between. The CDR3 loop reads CASLDWLAHEQFF. Written as DNA, the CDR3 is TGTGCCAGCTTAGACTGGTTAGCGCATGAGCAGTTCTTC. The variable domain in full, completed from reference TRBV25-1 and TRBJ2-1, reads EADIYQTPRYLVIGTGKKITLECSQTMGHDKMYWYQQDPGMELHLIHYSYGVNSTEKGDLSSESTVSRIRTEHFPLTLESARPSHTSQYLCASLDWLAHEQFFGPGTRLTVL.

The CDR3 sequence: CASSYGTGPYEQYF. The CDR3 bases are TGTGCCAGCAGTTACGGGACAGGCCCCTACGAGCAGTACTTC. This sequence joins TRBV6-2 or TRBV6-3 and TRBJ2-7; 8 bases line up with TRBD1. CDR1 and CDR2 from the germline V gene are MNHEY and SVGEGT. The V and J ends lost 2 bases and 2 bases, in that order; junction bases with no gene match: 2. The length of the CDR3 is 14 residues.

The chain combines TRBV28 with TRBJ2-3; D perhaps matches TRBD2 (5 bases). The CDR3 consists of 19 residues. V was cut by 5 bases and J by 4 bases, with 28 bases left in between. The V gene's germline CDR1 is MDHEN and CDR2 SYDVKM. CDR3 residues: CASSPVTGSRVAFADTQYF. The CDR3 coding sequence is TGTGCCAGCAGTCCGGTTACGGGATCGCGGGTGGCGTTCGCAGATACGCAGTATTTT.

V and J are TRBV19 and TRBJ1-5; D is ambiguous. Trimming shortened V by 3 bases and J by 2 bases, and 11 bases separated the two germline ends. The germline V gene has CDR1 LNHDA and CDR2 SQIVND (reference sequence). The CDR3 spans 15 residues. The CDR3 spells CASSMFRTRNQPQHF. The CDR3 DNA follows: TGTGCCAGTAGTATGTTTAGGACTCGCAATCAGCCCCAGCATTTT.

The gene calls are TRBV10-3 and TRBJ2-7, with 15 bases fitting TRBD2. V lost 6 bases to trimming and J lost 6 bases; unmatched junction nucleotides: 12. Germline values: CDR1 ENHRY, CDR2 SYGVKD. This CDR3 has 17 amino acids. The CDR3 region has the DNA TGTGCCATCAGCCCCGGGACTAGCGGGAGGAATCGAGGCGAGCAGTACTTC. Amino acid sequence: CAISPGTSGRNRGEQYF.